Following are 13 T cell receptor beta chains from one sample sequenced in a study of cytomegalovirus exposure and HLA in healthy donors. PCR used 60 Vbeta primers and 13 Jbeta primers. The table came from immunoSEQ multiplex PCR; TCRdb's copy has only in-frame clones and leaves some out. The data hold around 190,000 clones, with around 80% observed a single time. The sample taken for sequencing was PBMCs. All receptors derive from a girl aged 2 to 10 in good health and CMV-seropositive.

This chain uses TRBV6-6 with TRBJ2-3; no firm D call. This CDR3 is 15 amino acids long. Germline values: CDR1 MNHNY, CDR2 SVGAGI (reference sequence). Trimming removed 4 bases at V and 2 bases at J, with 13 bases between. CDR3 amino acids: CASSWNQATTDTQYF. CDR3 coding DNA: TGTGCCAGCAGTTGGAATCAGGCAACCACAGATACGCAGTATTTT.

The rearrangement uses TRBV6-5 and TRBJ1-2; D remains ambiguous. V dropped 1 base and J dropped 4 bases, with 13 bases sitting between them. Germline CDR1 MNHEY, CDR2 SVGAGI. The CDR3 is 15 amino acids. The CDR3 nucleotides are TGTGCCAGCAGTTACTACGAGGGCTGGCTCTATGGCTACACCTTC. The encoded protein is CASSYYEGWLYGYTF.

V and J are TRBV14 and TRBJ1-6; TRBD1 is a possible D gene (6 bases). The V and J ends lost 4 bases and 4 bases respectively, with 8 bases between them. This CDR3 comprises 14 residues. Germline V gene sequence: CDR1 SGHDN, CDR2 FVKESK. CDR3 region: CASSPQGYNSPLHF. CDR3 bases: TGTGCCAGCAGCCCTCAGGGGTATAATTCACCCCTCCACTTT.

The V call is TRBV7-6, the J call TRBJ2-5; D may be TRBD2 (6 bases). V was shortened by 0 bases and J by 7 bases, with 18 bases between the two germline ends. CDR3 length: 16 amino acids. The germline V gene has CDR1 SGHVS and CDR2 FNYEAQ. The CDR3 DNA sequence: TGTGCCAGCAGCTTAGCCTCCGGGACTGGGGTGGGGACCCAGTACTTC. Its protein is CASSLASGTGVGTQYF.

The genes are TRBV10-3 and TRBJ2-7; D perhaps matches TRBD2 (5 bases). V was trimmed by 0 bases and J by 3 bases, leaving 15 bases between them. The V gene's germline CDR1 is ENHRY and CDR2 SYGVKD. This CDR3 region has 16 residues. The CDR3 spells CAISESEGPYLYEQYF. Written as DNA, the CDR3 is TGTGCCATCAGTGAGTCTGAGGGTCCTTATCTCTACGAGCAGTACTTC.

This clone was seen only a few times. This chain uses TRBV5-6 with TRBJ1-1; D uncertain. V gave up 1 base and J gave up 7 bases, with 11 bases separating them. Germline values: CDR1 SGHDT, CDR2 YYEEEE. The CDR3 runs to 13 residues. The chain's CDR3 is CASSLRGVSEAFF. CDR3 nucleotide sequence: TGTGCCAGCAGCTTGCGGGGAGTAAGTGAAGCTTTCTTT.

The rearrangement joins TRBV15 to TRBJ2-4; TRBD1 matches at 7 bases. Germline CDR1 LNHNV, CDR2 YYDKDF (reference sequence). The V segment lost 4 bases and the J segment 2 bases; nucleotides outside the gene matches: 11. This CDR3 comprises 17 residues. CDR3 DNA: TGTGCCACCAGCATGAACAGGGGCCCAAGGACCAAAAACATTCAGTACTTC. Its protein product is CATSMNRGPRTKNIQYF.

The J gene is TRBJ1-2, the V gene TRBV6-5, with 8 bases identical to TRBD1. The CDR3 extends over 14 amino acids. V shed 2 bases, J shed 6 bases, and the junction held 5 bases outside the gene matches. Germline lookup yields CDR1 MNHEY and CDR2 SVGAGI. The CDR3 nucleotides read TGTGCCAGCAGTTACCAGGGACAGGCTAATGGCTACACCTTC. It specifies CASSYQGQANGYTF.

The V and J genes are TRBV28 and TRBJ1-4, with 7 bases fitting TRBD1. This CDR3 is 15 amino acids long. The V gene's germline CDR1 is MDHEN and CDR2 SYDVKM. The ends lost 6 bases at V and 10 bases at J; junction bases unmatched: 14. The CDR3, as DNA: TGTGCCAGCAGCCCAGAACAGGGGAGAATCGGAAAACTGTTTTTT. The encoded protein is CASSPEQGRIGKLFF.

V and J are TRBV30 and TRBJ2-3; 8 nucleotides line up with TRBD2. The germline V gene has CDR1 GTSNPN and CDR2 SVGIG (reference sequence). V lost 3 bases, J lost 8 bases, and 4 bases stayed unmatched. This CDR3 is 12 amino acids long. This chain's CDR3 is CAWSSTSGTQYF. In DNA, the CDR3 is TGTGCCTGGAGCTCAACTAGCGGTACGCAGTATTTT.

This clone occurred a few times. The rearrangement links TRBV5-6 to TRBJ1-5; TRBD1 matches 7 bases. Germline V gene lookup returns CDR1 SGHDT and CDR2 YYEEEE. This CDR3 is built from 13 residues. The ends lost 3 bases at V and 9 bases at J; junction bases unmatched: 6. In DNA form, the CDR3 reads TGTGCCAGCAGCTCCACGCAGGGGGGGCCCCAGCATTTT. Amino acids: CASSSTQGGPQHF.

V usage is TRBV5-5 and J usage is TRBJ2-4; D is perhaps TRBD1 (6 bases). Germline assignment: CDR1 SGHKS and CDR2 YYEKEE (reference sequence). This CDR3 spans 12 amino acids. V shed 6 bases and J shed 5 bases, with 9 bases lying between them. The CDR3 protein is CASTYRENIQYF. The CDR3 DNA follows: TGTGCCAGCACCTACAGGGAAAACATTCAGTACTTC. The full variable domain, rest sourced from reference TRBV5-5 and TRBJ2-4, is DAGVTQSPTHLIKTRGQQVTLRCSPISGHKSVSWYQQVLGQGPQFIFQYYEKEERGRGNFPDRFSARQFPNYSSELNVNALLLGDSALYLCASTYRENIQYFGAGTRLSVL.

This sequence joins TRBV27 and TRBJ1-2, with 10 bases that match TRBD1. Germline assignment: CDR1 MNHEY and CDR2 SMNVEV (reference sequence). The CDR3 sequence is 15 residues long. The V and J ends lost 6 bases and 4 bases, in that order; junction bases with no gene match: 8. CDR3 amino acids: CASRKTGGAIYGYTF. The CDR3 DNA sequence: TGTGCCAGCAGGAAGACAGGGGGCGCTATCTATGGCTACACCTTC.